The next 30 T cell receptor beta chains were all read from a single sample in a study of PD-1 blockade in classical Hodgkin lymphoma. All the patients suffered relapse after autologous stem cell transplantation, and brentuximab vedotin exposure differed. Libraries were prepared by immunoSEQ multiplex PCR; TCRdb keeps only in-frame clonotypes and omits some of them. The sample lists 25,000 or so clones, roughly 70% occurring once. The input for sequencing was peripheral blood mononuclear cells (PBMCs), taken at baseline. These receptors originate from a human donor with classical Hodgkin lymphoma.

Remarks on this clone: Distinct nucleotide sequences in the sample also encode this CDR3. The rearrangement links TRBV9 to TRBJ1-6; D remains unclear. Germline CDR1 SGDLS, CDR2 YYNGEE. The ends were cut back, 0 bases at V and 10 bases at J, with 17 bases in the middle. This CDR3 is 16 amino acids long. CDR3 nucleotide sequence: TGTGCCAGCAGCGTAGGCGATCCGGGGATTGGATCACCCCTCCACTTT. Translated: CASSVGDPGIGSPLHF.

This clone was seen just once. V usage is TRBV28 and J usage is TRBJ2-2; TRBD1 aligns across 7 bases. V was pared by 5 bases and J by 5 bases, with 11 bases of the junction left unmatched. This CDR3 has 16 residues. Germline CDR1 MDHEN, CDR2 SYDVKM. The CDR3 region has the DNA TGTGCCAGCAGTGTCCAAATACAGGGGTCTACCGGGGAGCTGTTTTTT. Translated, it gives CASSVQIQGSTGELFF.

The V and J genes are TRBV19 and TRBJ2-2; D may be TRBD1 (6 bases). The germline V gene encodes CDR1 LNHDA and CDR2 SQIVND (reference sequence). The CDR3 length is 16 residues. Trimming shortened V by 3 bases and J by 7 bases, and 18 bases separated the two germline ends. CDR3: CASSIRTGIRYGELFF. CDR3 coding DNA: TGTGCCAGTAGTATCAGAACAGGGATTAGGTACGGGGAGCTGTTTTTT.

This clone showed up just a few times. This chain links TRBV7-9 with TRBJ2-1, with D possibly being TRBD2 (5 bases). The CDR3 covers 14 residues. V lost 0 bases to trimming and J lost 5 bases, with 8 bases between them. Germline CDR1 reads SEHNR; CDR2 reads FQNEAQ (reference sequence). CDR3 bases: TGTGCCAGCAGCTTAGCGGGAGCGGACAATGAGCAGTTCTTC. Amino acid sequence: CASSLAGADNEQFF.

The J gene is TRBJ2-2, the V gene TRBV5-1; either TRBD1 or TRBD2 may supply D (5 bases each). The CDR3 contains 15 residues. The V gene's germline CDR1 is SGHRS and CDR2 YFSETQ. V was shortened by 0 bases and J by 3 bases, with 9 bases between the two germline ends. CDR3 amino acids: CASSLGGSDTGELFF. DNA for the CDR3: TGCGCCAGCAGCTTGGGGGGGTCGGACACCGGGGAGCTGTTTTTT.

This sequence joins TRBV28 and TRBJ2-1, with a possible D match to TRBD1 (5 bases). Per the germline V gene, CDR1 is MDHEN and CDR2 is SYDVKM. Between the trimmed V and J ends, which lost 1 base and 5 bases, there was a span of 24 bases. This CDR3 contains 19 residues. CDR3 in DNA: TGTGCCAGCAGTTTATCCGGATCCTACAGGTACGGCCTAGACAATGAGCAGTTCTTC. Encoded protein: CASSLSGSYRYGLDNEQFF.

The CDR3 DNA sequence: TGTGCCAGCAGATATCATGGGCCCCGTAGCACTGAAGCTTTCTTT. It codes for CASRYHGPRSTEAFF. This chain connects TRBV6-5 to TRBJ1-1; no reliable D call. The CDR3 length is 15 residues. The germline gives CDR1 MNHEY, CDR2 SVGAGI. V was clipped by 6 bases and J by 4 bases, with 18 bases between them.

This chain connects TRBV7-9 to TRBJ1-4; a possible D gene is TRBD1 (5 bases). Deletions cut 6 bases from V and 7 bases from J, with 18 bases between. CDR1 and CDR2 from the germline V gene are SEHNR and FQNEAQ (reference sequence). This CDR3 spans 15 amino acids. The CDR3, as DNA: TGTGCCAGCAGTGCGGACGGGGCGGGAGGTGAAAAACTGTTTTTT. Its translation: CASSADGAGGEKLFF.

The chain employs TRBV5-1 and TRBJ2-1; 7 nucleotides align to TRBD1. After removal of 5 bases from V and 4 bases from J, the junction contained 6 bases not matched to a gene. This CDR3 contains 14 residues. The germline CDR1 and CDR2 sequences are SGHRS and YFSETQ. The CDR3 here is CASRPGQPYNEQFF. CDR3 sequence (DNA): TGCGCCAGCAGGCCGGGACAGCCATACAATGAGCAGTTCTTC.

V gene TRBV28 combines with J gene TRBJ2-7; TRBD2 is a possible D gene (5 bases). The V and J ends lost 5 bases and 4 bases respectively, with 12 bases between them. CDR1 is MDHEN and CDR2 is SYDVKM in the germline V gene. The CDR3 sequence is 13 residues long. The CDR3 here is CASSGWEPYEQYF. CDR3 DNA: TGTGCCAGCAGTGGGTGGGAGCCATACGAGCAGTACTTC.

CDR3 coding DNA: TGCGCCAGCAGCTTTTCAGGGTACGGAAACACCATATATTTT. Protein product: CASSFSGYGNTIYF. The chain has TRBV5-1 and TRBJ1-3; tentatively, D is TRBD1 (5 bases). From germline, CDR1 is SGHRS and CDR2 YFSETQ. Deletions cut 2 bases from V and 4 bases from J, with 10 bases between. The CDR3 extends over 14 amino acids. Filled out from reference TRBV5-1 and TRBJ1-3, the complete variable domain reads KAGVTQTPRYLIKTRGQQVTLSCSPISGHRSVSWYQQTPGQGLQFLFEYFSETQRNKGNFPGRFSGRQFSNSRSEMNVSTLELGDSALYLCASSFSGYGNTIYFGEGSWLTVV.

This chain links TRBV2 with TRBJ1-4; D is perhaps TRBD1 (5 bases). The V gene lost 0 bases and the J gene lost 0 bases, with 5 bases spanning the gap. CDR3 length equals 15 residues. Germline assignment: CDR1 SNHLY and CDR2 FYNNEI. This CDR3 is CASSEAGATNEKLFF. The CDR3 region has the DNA TGTGCCAGCAGTGAAGCGGGGGCAACTAATGAAAAACTGTTTTTT.

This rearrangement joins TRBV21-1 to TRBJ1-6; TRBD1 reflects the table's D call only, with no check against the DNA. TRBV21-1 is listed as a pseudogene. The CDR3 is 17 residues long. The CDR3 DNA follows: TGTGCCAGCAGCAACGACAGGGTTGGGGCATATAATTCACCCCTCCACTTT. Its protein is CASSNDRVGAYNSPLHF.

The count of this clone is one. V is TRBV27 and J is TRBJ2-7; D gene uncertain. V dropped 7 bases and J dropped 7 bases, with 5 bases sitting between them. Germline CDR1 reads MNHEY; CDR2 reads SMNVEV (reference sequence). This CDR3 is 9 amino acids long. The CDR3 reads CASIQEQYV. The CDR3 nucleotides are TGTGCCAGCATTCAGGAGCAGTACGTC.

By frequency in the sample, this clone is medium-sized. CDR3 coding DNA: TGCAGCGTCGACAGGGGTGGGAACACTGAAGCTTTCTTT. Translated: CSVDRGGNTEAFF. This rearrangement joins TRBV29-1 to TRBJ1-1, with 8 bases matching TRBD1. V lost 6 bases, J lost 1 base, and 4 bases stayed unmatched. This CDR3 has 13 amino acids. The germline V gene encodes CDR1 SQVTM and CDR2 ANQGSEA.

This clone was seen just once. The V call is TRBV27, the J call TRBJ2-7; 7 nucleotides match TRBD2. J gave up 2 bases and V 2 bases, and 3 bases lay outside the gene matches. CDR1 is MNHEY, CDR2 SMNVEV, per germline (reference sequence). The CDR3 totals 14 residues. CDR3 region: CASSLGAGTYEQYV. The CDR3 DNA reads TGTGCCAGCAGTTTAGGAGCGGGGACCTACGAGCAGTACGTC.

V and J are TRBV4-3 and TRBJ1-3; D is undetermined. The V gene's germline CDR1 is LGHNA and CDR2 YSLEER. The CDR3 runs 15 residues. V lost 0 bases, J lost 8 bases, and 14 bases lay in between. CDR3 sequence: CASSQDRATVDTIYF. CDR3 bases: TGCGCCAGCAGCCAAGATCGGGCTACGGTGGACACCATATATTTT.

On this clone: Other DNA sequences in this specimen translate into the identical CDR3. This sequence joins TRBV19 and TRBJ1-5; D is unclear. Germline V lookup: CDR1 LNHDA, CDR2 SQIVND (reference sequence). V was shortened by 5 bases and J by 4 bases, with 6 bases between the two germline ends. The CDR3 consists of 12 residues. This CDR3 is CASSFLNQPQHF. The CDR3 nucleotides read TGTGCCAGTAGTTTTTTGAATCAGCCCCAGCATTTT.

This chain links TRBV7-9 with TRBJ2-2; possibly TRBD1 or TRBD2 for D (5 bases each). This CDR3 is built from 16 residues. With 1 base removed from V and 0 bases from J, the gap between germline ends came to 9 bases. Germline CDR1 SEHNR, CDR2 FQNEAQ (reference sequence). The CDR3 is CASSLVVGPNTGELFF. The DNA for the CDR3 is TGTGCCAGCAGCTTAGTTGTGGGACCGAACACCGGGGAGCTGTTTTTT. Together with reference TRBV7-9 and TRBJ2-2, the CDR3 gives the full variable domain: DTGVSQNPRHKITKRGQNVTFRCDPISEHNRLYWYRQTLGQGPEFLTYFQNEAQLEKSRLLSDRFSAERPKGSFSTLEIQRTEQGDSAMYLCASSLVVGPNTGELFFGEGSRLTVL.

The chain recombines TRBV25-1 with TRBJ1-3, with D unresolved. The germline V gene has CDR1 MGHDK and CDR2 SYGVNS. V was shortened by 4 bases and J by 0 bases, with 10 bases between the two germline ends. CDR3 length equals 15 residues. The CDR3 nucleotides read TGTGCCAGCAGTGCCACGGATAGCTCTGGAAACACCATATATTTT. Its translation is CASSATDSSGNTIYF. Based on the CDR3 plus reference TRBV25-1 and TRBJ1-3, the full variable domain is EADIYQTPRYLVIGTGKKITLECSQTMGHDKMYWYQQDPGMELHLIHYSYGVNSTEKGDLSSESTVSRIRTEHFPLTLESARPSHTSQYLCASSATDSSGNTIYFGEGSWLTVV.

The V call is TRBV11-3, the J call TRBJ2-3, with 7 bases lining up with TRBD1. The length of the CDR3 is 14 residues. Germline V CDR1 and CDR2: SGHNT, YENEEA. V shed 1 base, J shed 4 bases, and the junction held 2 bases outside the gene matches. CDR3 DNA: TGTGCCAGCAGCTTAGGTCAGGGGGCAGATACGCAGTATTTT. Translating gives CASSLGQGADTQYF.

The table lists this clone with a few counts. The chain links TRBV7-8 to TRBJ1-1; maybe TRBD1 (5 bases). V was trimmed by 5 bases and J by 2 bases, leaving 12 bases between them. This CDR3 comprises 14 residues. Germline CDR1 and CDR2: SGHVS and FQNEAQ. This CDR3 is CASSSYGANTEAFF. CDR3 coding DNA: TGTGCCAGCAGCAGCTACGGGGCCAACACTGAAGCTTTCTTT.

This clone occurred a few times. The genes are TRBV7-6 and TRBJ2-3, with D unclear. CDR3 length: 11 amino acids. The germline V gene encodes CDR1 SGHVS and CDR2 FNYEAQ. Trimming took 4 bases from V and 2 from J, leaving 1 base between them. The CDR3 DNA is TGTGCCAGCAGCTCCACAGATACGCAGTATTTT. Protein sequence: CASSSTDTQYF.

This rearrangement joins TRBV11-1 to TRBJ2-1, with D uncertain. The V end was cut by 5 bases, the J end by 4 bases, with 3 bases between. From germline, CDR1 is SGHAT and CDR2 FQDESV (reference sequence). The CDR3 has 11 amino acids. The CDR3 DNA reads TGTGCCAGCAGCCAATACAATGAGCAGTTCTTC. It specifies CASSQYNEQFF.

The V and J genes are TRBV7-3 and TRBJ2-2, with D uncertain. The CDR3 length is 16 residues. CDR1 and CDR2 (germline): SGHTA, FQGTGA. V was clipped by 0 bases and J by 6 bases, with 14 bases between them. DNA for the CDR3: TGTGCCAGCAGCTTAACGGCATACGCAGTGCCCGGGGAGCTGTTTTTT. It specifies CASSLTAYAVPGELFF.

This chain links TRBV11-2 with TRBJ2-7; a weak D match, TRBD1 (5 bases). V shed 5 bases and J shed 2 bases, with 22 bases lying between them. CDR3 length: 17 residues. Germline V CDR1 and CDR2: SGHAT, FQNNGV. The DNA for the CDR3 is TGTGCCAGCAGCCTGACCTTGGGAAGGGGTTACCCCTACGAGCAGTACTTC. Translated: CASSLTLGRGYPYEQYF.

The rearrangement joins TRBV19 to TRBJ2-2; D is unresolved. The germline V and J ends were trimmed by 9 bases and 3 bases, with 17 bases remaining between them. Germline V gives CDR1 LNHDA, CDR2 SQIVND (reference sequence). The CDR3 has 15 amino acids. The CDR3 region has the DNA TGTGCCAGCGTCAGCCCCGTACCCTACACCGGGGAGCTGTTTTTT. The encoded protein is CASVSPVPYTGELFF.

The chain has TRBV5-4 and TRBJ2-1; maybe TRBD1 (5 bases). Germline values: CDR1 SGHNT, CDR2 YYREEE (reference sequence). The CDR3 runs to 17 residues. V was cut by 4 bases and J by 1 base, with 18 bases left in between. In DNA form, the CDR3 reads TGTGCCAGCAGCCCGGGCATAGGCCCAGGGTCCTACAATGAGCAGTTCTTC. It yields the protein CASSPGIGPGSYNEQFF.

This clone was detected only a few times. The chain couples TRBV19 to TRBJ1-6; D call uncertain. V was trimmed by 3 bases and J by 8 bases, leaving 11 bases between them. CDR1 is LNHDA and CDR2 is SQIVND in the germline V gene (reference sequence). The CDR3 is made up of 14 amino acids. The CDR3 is CASSILDADSPLHF. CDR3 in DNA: TGTGCCAGTAGTATTCTGGACGCGGATTCACCCCTCCACTTT.

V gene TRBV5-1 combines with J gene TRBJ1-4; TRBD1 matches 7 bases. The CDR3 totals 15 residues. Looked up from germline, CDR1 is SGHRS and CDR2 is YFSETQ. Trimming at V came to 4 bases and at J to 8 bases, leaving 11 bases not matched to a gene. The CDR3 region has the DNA TGCGCCAGCAGCCAGATATTTTCCAGGGGGGAAAAACTGTTTTTT. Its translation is CASSQIFSRGEKLFF.